Listed here are 5 T cell receptor beta chains from one sample, sequenced in a study of T cells in Graves' hyperthyroidism and ophthalmopathy (dated by TCRdb to the late 2010s). Libraries were built with multiplex PCR. Sequencing was performed on an Illumina HiSeq 2000. The TCR beta CDR3 regions were amplified from RNA transcripts. For the first round of RT-PCR on the TCR CDR3, the HTBI primer set was used together with the Qiagen OneStep RT-PCR kit. The raw public data were reprocessed by TCRdb itself: fastp quality trimming at Q25, MiXCR clonotype calling, in-frame beta chains only. Rows are unified per CDR3 protein, each entry keeping the most common DNA and genes. The sample table holds roughly 640,000 distinct CDR3 sequences, of which more than 15% were seen once. The ten most abundant clones make up 2.5% to 4% of the sample. The sample comprised blood. The receptors were sampled from a woman aged 40 to 50 with Graves' ophthalmopathy.

This clonotype was picked up a small number of times. V gene TRBV7-2 combines with J gene TRBJ1-3, with TRBD1 matching 9 bases. V shed 4 bases, J shed 4 bases, and the junction held 11 bases outside the gene matches. The length of the CDR3 is 17 residues. Germline loops: CDR1 SGHTA, CDR2 FQGNSA. CDR3 sequence (DNA): TGTGCCAGCAGCTCACCTGGGACAGGGTACGCGGGAAACACCATATATTTT. Its translation: CASSSPGTGYAGNTIYF.

This rearrangement joins TRBV29-1 to TRBJ2-5; 10 positions agree with TRBD2. The V gene end was trimmed by 7 bases and the J gene end by 5 bases; junction bases not matched to a gene: 10. There are 14 residues in the CDR3. CDR1 is SQVTM, CDR2 ANQGSEA, per germline. The CDR3 reads CSGRDSSGSETQYF. The CDR3 region has the DNA TGCAGCGGGAGGGATTCTAGCGGGAGTGAGACCCAGTACTTC.

This clonotype was recorded at least ten times. This chain links TRBV2 with TRBJ1-2; D may be TRBD1 (5 bases). This CDR3 contains 12 residues. From germline, CDR1 is SNHLY and CDR2 FYNNEI. Trimming removed 4 bases from V and 4 bases from J, with 7 bases in between. For the CDR3, the DNA is TGTGCCAGCAGTGCGGGGGGCTATGGCTACACCTTC. Translating it yields CASSAGGYGYTF.

This clonotype occurred a few times. The chain combines TRBV24-1 with TRBJ1-3, with TRBD1 identical over 7 bases. This CDR3 has 14 residues. J lost 4 bases, V lost 4 bases, and 3 bases had no gene match. CDR1 and CDR2 from the germline V gene are KGHDR and SFDVKD. The CDR3 region has the DNA TGTGCCACCAGTGACGGGACAGCAGGAAACACCATATATTTT. It translates to CATSDGTAGNTIYF.

This chain links TRBV10-2 with TRBJ2-3; the D gene is possibly TRBD2 (6 bases). Germline lookup yields CDR1 WSHSY and CDR2 SAAADI. V was clipped by 3 bases and J by 1 base, with 14 bases between them. The CDR3 is 16 residues long. CDR3 DNA: TGCGCCAGCAGTGACAAGTTGGGGGGTCGCACAGATACGCAGTATTTT. Protein: CASSDKLGGRTDTQYF.